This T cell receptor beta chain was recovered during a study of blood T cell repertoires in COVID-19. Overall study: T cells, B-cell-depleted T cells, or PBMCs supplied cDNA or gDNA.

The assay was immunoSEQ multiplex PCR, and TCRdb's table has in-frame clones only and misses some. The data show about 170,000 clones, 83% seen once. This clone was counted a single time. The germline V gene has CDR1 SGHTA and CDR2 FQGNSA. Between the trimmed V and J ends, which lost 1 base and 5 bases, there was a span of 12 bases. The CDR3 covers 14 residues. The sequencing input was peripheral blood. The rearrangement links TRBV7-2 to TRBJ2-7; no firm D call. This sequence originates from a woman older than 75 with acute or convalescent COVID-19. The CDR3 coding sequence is TGTGCCAGCAGCTTAGGAACGGCAGGCCACGAGCAGTACTTC. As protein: CASSLGTAGHEQYF.